These 7 T cell receptor beta chains originate from one sample sequenced in a study of patients and donors after allogeneic stem cell transplantation. MiXCR, applied by TCRdb to the RT-PCR reads, yields one record per CDR3 protein. The sample has 800,000 to 1,000,000 distinct CDR3 sequences, 18% seen once. Sequencing was performed on blood, either unsorted or a sorted T cell fraction (not recorded which). The origin of the receptors is a human donor who was either an allogeneic HSCT recipient or a stem cell or donor lymphocyte infusion donor (not recorded which). It is not recorded whose cells these are; they may come from a transplant donor.

The gene calls are TRBV6-2 or TRBV6-3 and TRBJ2-3, with a tentative D call TRBD2 (5 bases). Germline V gene sequence: CDR1 MNHEY, CDR2 SVGEGT. This CDR3 comprises 15 residues. V dropped 5 bases and J dropped 4 bases, with 16 bases sitting between them. CDR3 bases: TGTGCCAGCAGTCGCGCAATGAGGGCCCCAGATACGCAGTATTTT. Protein: CASSRAMRAPDTQYF.

The chain carries TRBV6-5 and TRBJ2-7, with 9 bases identical to TRBD2. This CDR3 has 18 amino acids. V shed 2 bases and J 2 bases; nucleotides not matched to a gene: 13. The germline V gene encodes CDR1 MNHEY and CDR2 SVGAGI. The CDR3 loop reads CASSYPHPLAGVPYEQYF. The CDR3, as DNA: TGTGCCAGCAGTTACCCGCACCCATTAGCGGGGGTTCCCTACGAGCAGTACTTC.

There are a few counts of this clonotype. CDR3 sequence (DNA): TGTGCCAGCAGCAAAGGGCCACTAGCCAAAAACATTCAGTACTTC. Protein sequence: CASSKGPLAKNIQYF. The chain uses TRBV21-1 and TRBJ2-4. TRBV21-1 is assigned pseudogene status. The CDR3 sequence is 15 residues long.

The V gene is TRBV14, the J gene TRBJ1-1; 8 bases match TRBD1. The CDR3 runs 14 residues. Trimming took 1 base from V and 6 from J; bases not matched to a gene: 4. CDR1 and CDR2 from the germline V gene are SGHDN and FVKESK. In DNA form, the CDR3 reads TGTGCCAGCAGCCAAGGCAGGGGGCGATCTGAAGCTTTCTTT. As protein: CASSQGRGRSEAFF.

This clonotype was seen ten or more times. V and J are TRBV10-3 and TRBJ2-1, with a weak D call TRBD1 (6 bases). Germline V gives CDR1 ENHRY, CDR2 SYGVKD. Trimming removed 8 bases from V and 6 bases from J, with 20 bases in between. The length of the CDR3 is 15 residues. The CDR3 bases are TGTGCCATCCGGGACACTGAATCTGGGTCCAATGAGCAGTTCTTC. This codes for CAIRDTESGSNEQFF.

This chain joins TRBV10-3 and TRBJ1-1; D remains unclear. This CDR3 has 13 residues. Between the trimmed V and J ends, which lost 2 bases and 4 bases, there was a span of 8 bases. Germline V gene data show CDR1 as ENHRY and CDR2 as SYGVKD. The CDR3 nucleotides read TGTGCCATCAGTGAGCGACCGGGCACTGAAGCTTTCTTT. Amino acids: CAISERPGTEAFF.

This chain uses TRBV13 with TRBJ2-7, with D perhaps assigned TRBD1 or TRBD2 (5 bases each). Germline V gene data show CDR1 as PRHDT and CDR2 as FYEKMQ (reference sequence). With 4 bases removed from V and 1 base from J, the gap between germline ends came to 11 bases. The CDR3 is 14 amino acids. Here the CDR3 reads CASSSGTESYEQYF. For the CDR3, the DNA is TGTGCCAGCAGCTCCGGGACGGAATCCTACGAGCAGTACTTC.